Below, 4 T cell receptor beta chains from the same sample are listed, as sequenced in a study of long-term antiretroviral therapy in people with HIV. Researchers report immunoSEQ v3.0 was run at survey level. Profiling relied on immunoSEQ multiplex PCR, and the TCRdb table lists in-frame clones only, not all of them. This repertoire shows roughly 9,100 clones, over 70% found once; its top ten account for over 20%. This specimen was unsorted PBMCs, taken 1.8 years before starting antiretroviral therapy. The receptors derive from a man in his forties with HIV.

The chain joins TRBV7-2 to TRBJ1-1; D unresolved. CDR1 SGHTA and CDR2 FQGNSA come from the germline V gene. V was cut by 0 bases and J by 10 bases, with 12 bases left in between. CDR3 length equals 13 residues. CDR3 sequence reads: CASSLAYQTRAFF. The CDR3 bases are TGTGCCAGCAGCTTAGCGTACCAGACGCGAGCTTTCTTT. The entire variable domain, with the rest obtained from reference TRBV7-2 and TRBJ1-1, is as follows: GAGVSQSPSNKVTEKGKDVELRCDPISGHTALYWYRQSLGQGLEFLIYFQGNSAPDKSGLPSDRFSAERTGGSVSTLTIQRTQQEDSAVYLCASSLAYQTRAFFGQGTRLTVV.

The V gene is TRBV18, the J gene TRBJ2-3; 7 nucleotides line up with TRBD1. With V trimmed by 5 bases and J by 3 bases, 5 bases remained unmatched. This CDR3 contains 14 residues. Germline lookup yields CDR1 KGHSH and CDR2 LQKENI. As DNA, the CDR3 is TGTGCCAGCTCAAGGGACAGTAGAACAGATACGCAGTATTTT. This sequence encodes CASSRDSRTDTQYF.

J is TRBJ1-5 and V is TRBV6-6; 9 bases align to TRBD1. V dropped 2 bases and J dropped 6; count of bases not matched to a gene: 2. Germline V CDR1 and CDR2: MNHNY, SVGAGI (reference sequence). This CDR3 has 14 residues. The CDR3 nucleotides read TGTGCCAGCAGTTACGGACAGGGGTTTCAGCCCCAGCATTTT. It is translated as CASSYGQGFQPQHF.

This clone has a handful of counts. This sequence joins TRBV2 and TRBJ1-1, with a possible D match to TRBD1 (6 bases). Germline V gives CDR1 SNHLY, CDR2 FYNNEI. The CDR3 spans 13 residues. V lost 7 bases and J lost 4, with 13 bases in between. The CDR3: CASKPQGSTEAFF. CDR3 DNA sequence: TGTGCCAGCAAGCCTCAGGGGTCCACTGAAGCTTTCTTT.